This T cell receptor (beta chain) was identified during a study of blood T cell repertoires in COVID-19. Germline loops: CDR1 MNHNY, CDR2 SVGAGI (reference sequence). The CDR3 has 14 residues. V was cut by 6 bases and J by 7 bases, with 16 bases left in between. Some clones are missing from TCRdb's copy, which holds only in-frame ones; the method was immunoSEQ multiplex PCR. This sample carries around 130,000 clones, 80% to 85% of them seen once, and the ten largest clones take around 12%. This rearrangement joins TRBV6-6 to TRBJ1-5; tentatively, D is TRBD1 (5 bases). The sequence was obtained from a woman aged 25 to 39 who had recovered from COVID-19. The specimen sequenced was peripheral blood. The CDR3 is CASSHRGGSQPQHF. The CDR3 bases are TGTGCCAGCAGCCACCGGGGGGGTTCACAGCCCCAGCATTTT.